This T cell receptor beta chain was observed in a study of a mutant IDH1 vaccine in newly diagnosed glioma. Time point noted: week 5, during vaccination. Every vaccine dose comprised 300 ug of mutant IDH1 20-mer peptide plus topical imiquimod. The CDR3 is 13 residues long. Losses at the gene ends were 6 bases for V and 5 bases for J; bases not matched to a gene: 5. The germline V gene encodes CDR1 MGHRA and CDR2 YSYEKL. Comments on this clone: The antigen is unknown.

Method: immunoSEQ multiplex PCR; TCRdb's copy keeps in-frame clones and lacks some. The sample includes 40,000 to 55,000 clones, roughly 73% of them seen just once. The TCR was taken from a man aged 45-65 years with glioma. The material was PBMCs, obtained from a glioma patient whose treatment included an IDH1 peptide vaccine. The V and J genes are TRBV4-1 and TRBJ2-5; TRBD1 aligns across 8 bases. This chain's CDR3 is CASSYRGRETQYF. The CDR3 region has the DNA TGCGCCAGCAGTTACAGGGGGAGGGAGACCCAGTACTTC.